This TCR beta chain originates from a study of beta chain features in type 1 diabetes. V was pared by 5 bases and J by 2 bases, with 6 bases between. This CDR3 has 11 residues. Germline V gene lookup returns CDR1 DFQATT and CDR2 SNEGSKA (reference sequence). Expressed TCRB transcripts were sequenced, since all the RNA that had been isolated was reverse transcribed. Read counts averaged approximately 3.6 million for samples of naive, central memory and regulatory T cells. The assay was immunoSEQ multiplex PCR, and TCRdb's table has in-frame clones only and misses some. The sample shows some 330,000 clones, about 11% of them seen only once.

This receptor was identified in a woman aged 25 to 39 in good health. Sequencing input: naive CD4+ T cells from blood. The chain carries TRBV20-1 and TRBJ1-1; D is uncertain. The CDR3 protein is CSAGPNTEAFF. The CDR3, as DNA: TGCAGTGCTGGGCCAAACACTGAAGCTTTCTTT.